There are a few counts of the clone carrying this T cell receptor (beta chain). The sample comes from a study of T-cell memory formation after mild COVID-19. Study information: Each donor largely had its own TCR clusters.

Amplification by 5'RACE using constant-segment primers produced TCR alpha and TCR beta cDNA libraries that carried sample barcodes and UMIs. From the 5' RACE reads, TCRdb called clonotypes with MiXCR, one entry per CDR3 protein. The sample has hundreds of thousands of distinct CDR3 sequences, about a fifth seen once. V lost 3 bases and J 1 base, leaving 9 bases between the germline ends. The CDR3 contains 14 residues. Sequenced input: PBMCs or a T cell subset sorted from them (not recorded which). This clonotype was obtained from an adult woman who had mild COVID-19 (a few samples of this study predate the infection). Cell type and time point are not known. The chain is built from TRBV12-3 or TRBV12-4 and TRBJ1-1; D is undetermined. The CDR3 reads CASSFGGTNTEAFF. Here the CDR3 DNA reads TGTGCCAGCAGTTTCGGAGGCACGAACACTGAAGCTTTCTTT.